This TCR beta chain was captured by sequencing in a study of CXCR3-negative and CXCR3-positive naive CD8 T cells. In the study overall: Sequencing brought in around 140 million TRB reads altogether, and each library got about 1.5 +/- 0.3 million. Study-level points and caveats: Comparably high diversity marked both naive subsets, whereas memory CD8+ cells had much lower diversity. Whereas memory cells differed, naive CXCR3-negative and CXCR3-positive cells shared similar TRBV-TRBJ usage.

Germline V gene sequence: CDR1 SGHTA, CDR2 FQGTGA. CDR3 length: 17 amino acids. The libraries of TRB cDNA were constructed through 5' RACE using UMI labels. TCRdb reprocessed the 5' RACE reads, with one entry per CDR3 protein and no DNA. The clone table shows about 40,000 distinct CDR3 sequences, with the ten largest holding about 8.4%. Investigators sorted each CD8+ T cell subset in triplicate, taking under 350,000 cells each time. About this clonotype: Its antigen is not known.

This sequence originates from a human donor in good health. Some clones in this sample may be carry-over from other donors' samples. The sample consisted of memory CD8+ T cells from blood. The chain uses TRBV7-3 and TRBJ2-2; the D call of TRBD1 rests on TCRdb alone, since no DNA is present to check it. The CDR3 is CASSYATGTGNTGELFF.